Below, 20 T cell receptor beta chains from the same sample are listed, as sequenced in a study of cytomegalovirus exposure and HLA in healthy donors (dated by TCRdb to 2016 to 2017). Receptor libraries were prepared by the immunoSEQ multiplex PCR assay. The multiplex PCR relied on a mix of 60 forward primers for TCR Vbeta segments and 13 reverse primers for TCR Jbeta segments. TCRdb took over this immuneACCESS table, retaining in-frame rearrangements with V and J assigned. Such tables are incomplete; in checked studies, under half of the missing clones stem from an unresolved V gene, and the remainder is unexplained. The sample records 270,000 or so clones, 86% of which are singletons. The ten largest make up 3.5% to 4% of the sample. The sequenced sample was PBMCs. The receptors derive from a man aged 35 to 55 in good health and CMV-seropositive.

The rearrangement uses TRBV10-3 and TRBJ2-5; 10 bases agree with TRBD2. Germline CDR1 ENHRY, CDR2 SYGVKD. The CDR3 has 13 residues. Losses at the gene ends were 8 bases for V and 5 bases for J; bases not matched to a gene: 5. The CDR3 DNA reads TGTGCCATCGGAGCGGGAGGGCCTGAGACCCAGTACTTC. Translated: CAIGAGGPETQYF.

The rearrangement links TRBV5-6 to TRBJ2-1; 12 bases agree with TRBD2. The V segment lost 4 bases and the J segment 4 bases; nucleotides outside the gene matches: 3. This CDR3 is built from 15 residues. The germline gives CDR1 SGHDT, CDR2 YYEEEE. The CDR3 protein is CASSVGTSGYNEQFF. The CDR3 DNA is TGTGCCAGCAGCGTCGGGACTAGCGGGTACAATGAGCAGTTCTTC.

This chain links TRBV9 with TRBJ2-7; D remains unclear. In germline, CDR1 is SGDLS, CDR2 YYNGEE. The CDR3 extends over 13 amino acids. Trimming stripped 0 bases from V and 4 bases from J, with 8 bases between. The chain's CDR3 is CASSVGPDYEQYF. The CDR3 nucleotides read TGTGCCAGCAGCGTAGGGCCCGATTACGAGCAGTACTTC. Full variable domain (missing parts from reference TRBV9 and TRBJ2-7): DSGVTQTPKHLITATGQRVTLRCSPRSGDLSVYWYQQSLDQGLQFLIQYYNGEERAKGNILERFSAQQFPDLHSELNLSSLELGDSALYFCASSVGPDYEQYFGPGTRLTVT.

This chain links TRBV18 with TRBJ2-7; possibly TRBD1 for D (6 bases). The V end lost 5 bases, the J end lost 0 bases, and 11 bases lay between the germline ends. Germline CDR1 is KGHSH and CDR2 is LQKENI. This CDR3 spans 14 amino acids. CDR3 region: CASSLRDNSYEQYF. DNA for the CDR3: TGTGCCAGCTCATTAAGGGACAACTCCTACGAGCAGTACTTC.

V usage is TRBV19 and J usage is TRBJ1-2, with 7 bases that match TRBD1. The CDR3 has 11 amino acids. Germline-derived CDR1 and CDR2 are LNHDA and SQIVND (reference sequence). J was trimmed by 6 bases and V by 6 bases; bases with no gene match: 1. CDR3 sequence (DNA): TGTGCCAGTAGGACAGGGAATGGCTACACCTTC. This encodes CASRTGNGYTF.

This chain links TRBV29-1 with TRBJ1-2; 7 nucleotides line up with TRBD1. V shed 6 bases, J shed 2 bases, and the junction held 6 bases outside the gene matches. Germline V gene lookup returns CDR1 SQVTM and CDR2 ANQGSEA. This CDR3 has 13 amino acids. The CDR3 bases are TGCAGCGTCGGGGGACAGTGGAACTATGGCTACACCTTC. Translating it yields CSVGGQWNYGYTF. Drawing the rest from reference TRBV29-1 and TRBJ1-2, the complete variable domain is SAVISQKPSRDICQRGTSLTIQCQVDSQVTMMFWYRQQPGQSLTLIATANQGSEATYESGFVIDKFPISRPNLTFSTLTVSNMSPEDSSIYLCSVGGQWNYGYTFGSGTRLTVV.

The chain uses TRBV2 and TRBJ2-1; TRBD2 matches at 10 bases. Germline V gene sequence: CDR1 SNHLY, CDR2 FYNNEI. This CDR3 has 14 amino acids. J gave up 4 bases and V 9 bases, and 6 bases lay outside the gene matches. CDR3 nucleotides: TGTGCCAGTTCAAGCGGGAGGGGGTACAATGAGCAGTTCTTC. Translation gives CASSSGRGYNEQFF.

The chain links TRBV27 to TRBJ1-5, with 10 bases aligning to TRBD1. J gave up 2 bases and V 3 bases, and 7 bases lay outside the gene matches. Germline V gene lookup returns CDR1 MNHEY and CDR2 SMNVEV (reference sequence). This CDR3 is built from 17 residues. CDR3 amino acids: CASSLRQGAYGNQPQHF. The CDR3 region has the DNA TGTGCCAGCAGTTTGAGACAGGGGGCGTATGGCAATCAGCCCCAGCATTTT.

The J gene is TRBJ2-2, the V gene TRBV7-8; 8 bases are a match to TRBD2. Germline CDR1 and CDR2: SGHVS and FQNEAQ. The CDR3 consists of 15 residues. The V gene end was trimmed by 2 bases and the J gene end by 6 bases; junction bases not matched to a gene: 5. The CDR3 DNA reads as TGTGCCAGCAGCTTAAGGACTAGCTATTCCGGGGAGCTGTTTTTT. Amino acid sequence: CASSLRTSYSGELFF.

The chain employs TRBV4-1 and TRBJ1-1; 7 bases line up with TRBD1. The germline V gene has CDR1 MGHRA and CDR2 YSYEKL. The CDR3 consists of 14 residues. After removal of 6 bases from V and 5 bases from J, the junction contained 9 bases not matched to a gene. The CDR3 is CASRRDRVVTEAFF. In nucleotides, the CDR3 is TGCGCCAGCAGGAGAGACAGGGTTGTGACTGAAGCTTTCTTT.

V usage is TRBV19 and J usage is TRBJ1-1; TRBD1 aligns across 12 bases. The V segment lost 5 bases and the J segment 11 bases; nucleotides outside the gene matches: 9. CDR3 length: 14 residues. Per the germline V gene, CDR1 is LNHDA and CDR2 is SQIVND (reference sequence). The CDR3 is CASSAQGQGAPAFF. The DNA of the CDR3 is TGTGCCAGTAGTGCCCAGGGACAGGGGGCGCCGGCTTTCTTT.

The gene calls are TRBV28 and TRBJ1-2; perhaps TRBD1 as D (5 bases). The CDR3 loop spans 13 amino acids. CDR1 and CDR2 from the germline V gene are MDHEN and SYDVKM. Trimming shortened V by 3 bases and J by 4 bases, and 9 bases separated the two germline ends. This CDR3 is CASSFLGLYGYTF. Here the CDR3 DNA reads TGTGCCAGCAGTTTCCTGGGACTCTATGGCTACACCTTC.

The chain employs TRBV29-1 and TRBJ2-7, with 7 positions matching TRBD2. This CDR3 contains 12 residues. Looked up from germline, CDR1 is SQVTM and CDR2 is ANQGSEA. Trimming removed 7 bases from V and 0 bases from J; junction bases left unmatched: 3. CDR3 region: CSAGTNSYEQYF. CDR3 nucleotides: TGCAGCGCAGGGACTAACTCCTACGAGCAGTACTTC.

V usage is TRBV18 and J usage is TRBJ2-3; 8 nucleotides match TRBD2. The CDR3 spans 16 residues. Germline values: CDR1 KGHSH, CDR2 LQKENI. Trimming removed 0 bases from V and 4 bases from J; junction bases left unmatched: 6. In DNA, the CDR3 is TGTGCCAGCTCACCACCAGGAGCGGGAGTGGCAGATACGCAGTATTTT. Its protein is CASSPPGAGVADTQYF.

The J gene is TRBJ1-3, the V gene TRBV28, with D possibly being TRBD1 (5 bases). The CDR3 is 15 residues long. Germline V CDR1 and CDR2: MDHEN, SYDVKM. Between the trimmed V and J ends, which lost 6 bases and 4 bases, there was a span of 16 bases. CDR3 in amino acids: CASSVDTSRGNTIYF. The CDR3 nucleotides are TGTGCCAGCAGCGTGGACACCTCAAGGGGAAACACCATATATTTT. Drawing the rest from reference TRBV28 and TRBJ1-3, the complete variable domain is DVKVTQSSRYLVKRTGEKVFLECVQDMDHENMFWYRQDPGLGLRLIYFSYDVKMKEKGDIPEGYSVSREKKERFSLILESASTNQTSMYLCASSVDTSRGNTIYFGEGSWLTVV.

The CDR3 coding sequence is TGCGCCAGCAGTCAGAGCGGCTCCTACAATGAGCAGTTCTTC. Its translation: CASSQSGSYNEQFF. The chain uses TRBV23-1 and TRBJ2-1; the D gene is possibly TRBD2 (5 bases). TRBV23-1 counts as an open reading frame of uncertain function. V was trimmed by 3 bases and J by 0 bases, leaving 6 bases between them. The CDR3 covers 14 residues.

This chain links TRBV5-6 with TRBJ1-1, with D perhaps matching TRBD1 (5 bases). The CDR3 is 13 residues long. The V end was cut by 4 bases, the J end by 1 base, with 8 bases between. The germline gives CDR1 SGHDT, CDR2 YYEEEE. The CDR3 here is CASSITGNTEAFF. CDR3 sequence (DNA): TGTGCCAGCAGCATCACAGGGAACACTGAAGCTTTCTTT.

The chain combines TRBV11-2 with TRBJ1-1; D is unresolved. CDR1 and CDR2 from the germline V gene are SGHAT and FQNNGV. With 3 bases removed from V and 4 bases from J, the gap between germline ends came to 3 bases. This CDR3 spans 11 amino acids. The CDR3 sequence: CASSLRTEAFF. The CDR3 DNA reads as TGTGCCAGCAGCTTGCGCACTGAAGCTTTCTTT.

The CDR3 DNA is TGCGCCAGCAGCCCCACCGGACAGGGTGGCTACGAGCAGTACTTC. Its translation is CASSPTGQGGYEQYF. The V gene is TRBV5-1, the J gene TRBJ2-7; 8 positions match TRBD1. The CDR3 extends over 15 amino acids. Per germline, CDR1 SGHRS and CDR2 YFSETQ. After removal of 4 bases from V and 3 bases from J, the junction contained 9 bases not matched to a gene. Full variable domain (outside the CDR3, taken from reference TRBV5-1 and TRBJ2-7): KAGVTQTPRYLIKTRGQQVTLSCSPISGHRSVSWYQQTPGQGLQFLFEYFSETQRNKGNFPGRFSGRQFSNSRSEMNVSTLELGDSALYLCASSPTGQGGYEQYFGPGTRLTVT.

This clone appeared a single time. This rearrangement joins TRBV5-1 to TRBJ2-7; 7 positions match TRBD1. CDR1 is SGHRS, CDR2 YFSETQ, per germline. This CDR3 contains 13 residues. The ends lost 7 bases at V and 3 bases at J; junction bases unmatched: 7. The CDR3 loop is CASPRYRGYEQYF. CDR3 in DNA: TGCGCCAGCCCGAGATACAGGGGCTACGAGCAGTACTTC.